This paragraph covers one TCR beta chain sequence. These data originate in a study of blood T cell repertoires in COVID-19. Study overall: Spain, Italy and the United States supplied samples that represented acute and convalescent COVID-19. From T cells, B-cell-depleted T cells, or PBMCs came the material, which was cDNA or gDNA.

Under the authors' procedure: Scientists estimated how many nucleated cells there were by amplifying reference gene primers. The assay was immunoSEQ multiplex PCR, and TCRdb's table has in-frame clones only and misses some. V and J calls plus clone size are reproduced from that table; the DNA served to infer D and trimming. The table shows 61,000 or so clones, with roughly 90% occurring only once. This sequence was found in a woman aged 45-65 years with active or convalescent COVID-19. Sequences were obtained from peripheral blood.

The CDR3 sequence: CASSFPGYEQYF. The CDR3 DNA reads TGTGCCAGCAGTTTCCCCGGCTACGAGCAGTACTTC. V usage is TRBV12-3 or TRBV12-4 and J usage is TRBJ2-7; D gene unclear. CDR3 size: 12 residues. V gave up 3 bases and J gave up 3 bases, with 6 bases separating them.